The source of this T cell receptor (beta chain) is a study of OX40 agonist ivuxolimab in advanced cancers. Overall study context: An agonistic anti-OX40 (CD134) antibody, ivuxolimab, was used to treat the patients. Patients receiving dose escalation had hepatocellular carcinoma, melanoma, renal cell or head and neck cancer.

This clone showed up just once. The CDR3 totals 14 residues. Germline V gene sequence: CDR1 MNHEY, CDR2 SMNVEV (reference sequence). The V end lost 5 bases, the J end lost 5 bases, and 12 bases lay between the germline ends. The repertoire was sequenced with immunoSEQ multiplex PCR; TCRdb's copy has only in-frame clones and lacks some. This sample yields about 23,000 clones, of which around 77% are seen a single time; more than 15% belongs to the top ten. The rearrangement links TRBV27 to TRBJ2-2; possibly TRBD1 for D (6 bases). The receptor's source is an adult with an advanced solid tumor such as melanoma, head and neck, liver or kidney cancer. This sample comprised CD4+ or CD8+ T cells sorted from blood, obtained in a trial of the OX40 agonist ivuxolimab. CDR3 in DNA: TGTGCCAGCAGTCCCCTCCAGGGGACCGGGGAGCTGTTTTTT. Protein sequence: CASSPLQGTGELFF.